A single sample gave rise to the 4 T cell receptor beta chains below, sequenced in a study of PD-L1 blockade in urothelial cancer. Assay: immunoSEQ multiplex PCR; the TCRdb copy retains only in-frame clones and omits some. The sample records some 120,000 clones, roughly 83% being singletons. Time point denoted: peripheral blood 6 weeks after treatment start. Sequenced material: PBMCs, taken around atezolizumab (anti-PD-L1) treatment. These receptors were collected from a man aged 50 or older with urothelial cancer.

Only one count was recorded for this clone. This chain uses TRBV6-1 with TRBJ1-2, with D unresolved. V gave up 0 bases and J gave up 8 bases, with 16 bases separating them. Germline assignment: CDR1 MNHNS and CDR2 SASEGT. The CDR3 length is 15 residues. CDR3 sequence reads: CASSEALMVQIGYTF. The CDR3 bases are TGTGCCAGCAGTGAAGCGCTTATGGTACAGATAGGCTACACCTTC.

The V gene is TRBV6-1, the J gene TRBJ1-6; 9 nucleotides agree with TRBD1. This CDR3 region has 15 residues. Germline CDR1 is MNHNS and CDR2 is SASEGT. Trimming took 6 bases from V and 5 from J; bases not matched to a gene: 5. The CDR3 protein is CASRGQGKNNSPLHF. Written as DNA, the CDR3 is TGTGCCAGCAGGGGACAGGGCAAGAATAATTCACCCCTCCACTTT.

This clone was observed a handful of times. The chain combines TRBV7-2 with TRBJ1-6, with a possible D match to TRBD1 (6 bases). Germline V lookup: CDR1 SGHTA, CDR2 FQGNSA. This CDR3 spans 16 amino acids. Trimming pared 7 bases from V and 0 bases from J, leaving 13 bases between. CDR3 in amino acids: CASTPQGSSYNSPLHF. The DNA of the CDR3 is TGTGCCAGCACCCCACAGGGAAGCTCCTATAATTCACCCCTCCACTTT.

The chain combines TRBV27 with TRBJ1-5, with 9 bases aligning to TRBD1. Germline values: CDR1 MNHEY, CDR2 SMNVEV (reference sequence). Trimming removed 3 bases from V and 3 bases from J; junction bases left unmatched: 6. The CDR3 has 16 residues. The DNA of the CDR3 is TGTGCCAGCAGTTTTAGGGGACAGGGCACCAATCAGCCCCAGCATTTT. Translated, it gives CASSFRGQGTNQPQHF.